The rows below give T cell receptor beta chains drawn from one sample of a study of breast tumors, draining lymph nodes, adjacent tissues. MiXCR, run by TCRdb on the multiplex PCR reads, gives a single entry per CDR3 protein. This table has about 180,000 distinct CDR3 sequences, about 33% appearing once. Specimen: axillary lymph node tissue. The receptors stem from a female donor with breast cancer. Some clones in this sample may be carry-over from other donors' samples. Both conserved end residues are part of each CDR3. A D gene is named only where the DNA matches it firmly. Size tells how often a clone was seen (once, few, many) or the class of an expanded clone, and some rows leave it out.

j_call v_call d_call clone_size cdr3_aa cdr3_nt
TRBJ1-2 TRBV5-8 . . CASSQVDFTGYGYTF TGTGCCAGCAGCCAAGTGGACTTCACGGGCTATGGCTACACCTTC
TRBJ1-4 TRBV7-9 . many CASSRDLGEKLFF TGTGCCAGCAGCCGGGACCTGGGGGAAAAACTGTTTTTT
TRBJ2-3 TRBV24-1 . many CATSDQPGLQTQIWTQYF TGTGCCACCAGTGACCAGCCGGGACTGCAGACCCAGATATGGACGCAGTATTTT
TRBJ2-5 TRBV5-1 TRBD1 . CASSNRDRALWGQYF TGCGCCAGCAGCAACCGGGACAGGGCACTCTGGGGCCAGTACTTC
TRBJ2-1 TRBV3-1 . . CATQRGRGLYNEQLF TGTGCCACTCAAAGGGGGCGGGGTCTATACAATGAGCAGCTCTTC
TRBJ2-3 TRBV2 . many CASRAQGRGTDTQYF TGTGCCAGCAGGGCACAGGGGCGGGGGACAGATACGCAGTATTTT
TRBJ2-7 TRBV15 TRBD2 many CATSRGGSYEQYF TGTGCCACCAGCCGGGGGGGGTCCTACGAGCAGTACTTC
TRBJ1-2 TRBV19 . many CASLGLGTPGYTF TGTGCCAGTCTTGGGCTGGGGACTCCTGGCTACACCTTC
TRBJ1-4 TRBV20-1 TRBD1 . CSARGDRAEKLFF TGCAGTGCTAGAGGGGACAGGGCGGAAAAACTGTTTTTT
TRBJ2-2 TRBV7-9 TRBD2 many CASSLAIGTSGTIPGTGELFF TGTGCCAGCAGCTTAGCGATCGGGACTAGCGGGACCATACCGGGCACCGGGGAGCTGTTTTTT
TRBJ2-2 TRBV7-2 . many CASSYRAGHTGELFF TGTGCCAGCAGCTACCGGGCGGGTCACACCGGGGAGCTGTTTTTT
TRBJ1-6 TRBV18 . many CASSPFGEDVNSPLHF TGTGCCAGCTCACCGTTTGGGGAAGATGTAAATTCACCCCTCCACTTT
TRBJ2-5 TRBV10-3 . . CALSGAGLNGETQYF TGTGCCCTCAGTGGGGCGGGCCTCAACGGGGAGACCCAGTACTTC
TRBJ2-6 TRBV2 . many CASSEDSGANVLTF TGTGCCAGCAGTGAAGACTCCGGGGCCAACGTCCTGACTTTC
TRBJ1-4 TRBV19 TRBD1 many CATTGGVGEKLFF TGTGCCACTACAGGGGGCGTAGGTGAAAAACTGTTTTTT
TRBJ2-3 TRBV7-2 TRBD2 . CASSTWTSGRIYNEQYF TGTGCCAGCAGCACTTGGACTAGCGGGAGAATATACAATGAGCAGTATTTT
TRBJ1-2 TRBV5-1 TRBD1 many CASSFGQGNYGYTF TGCGCCAGCAGCTTCGGACAGGGGAACTATGGCTACACCTTC